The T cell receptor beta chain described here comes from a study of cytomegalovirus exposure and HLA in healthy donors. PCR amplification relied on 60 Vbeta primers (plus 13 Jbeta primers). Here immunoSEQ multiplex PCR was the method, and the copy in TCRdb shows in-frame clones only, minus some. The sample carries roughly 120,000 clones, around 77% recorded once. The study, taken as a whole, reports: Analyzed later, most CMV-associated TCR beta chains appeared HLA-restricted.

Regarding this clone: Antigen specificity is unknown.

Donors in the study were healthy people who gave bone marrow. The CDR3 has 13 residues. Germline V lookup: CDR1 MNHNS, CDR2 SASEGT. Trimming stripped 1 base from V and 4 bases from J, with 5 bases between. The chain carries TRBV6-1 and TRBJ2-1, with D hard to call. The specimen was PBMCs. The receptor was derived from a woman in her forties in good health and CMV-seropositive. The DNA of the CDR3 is TGTGCCAGCAGTGAAGACCGGTACAATGAGCAGTTCTTC. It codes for CASSEDRYNEQFF.